Included here is one T cell receptor (beta chain) sequence, with context. It was with random hexamers that about 0.45 to 1 ug RNA was reverse transcribed. TCRdb passed the immunoSEQ multiplex PCR reads through MiXCR, listing each CDR3 protein once. The table has some 140,000 distinct CDR3 sequences, roughly 94% seen once. This sample was taken from a study of CD8 T cells in Susac syndrome. This CDR3 region has 13 residues. Trimming took 4 bases from V and 1 from J, leaving 7 bases between them. Germline-derived CDR1 and CDR2 are SGHTA and FQGNSA. The chain combines TRBV7-2 with TRBJ2-5; a weak D match, TRBD1 (6 bases). The sequence was obtained from a human donor with Susac syndrome. The sequenced sample consisted of CD8+ T cells from PBMCs. The CDR3 bases are TGTGCCAGCAGCTACAGGGTCCAAGAGACCCAGTACTTC. It yields the protein CASSYRVQETQYF.